This record looks at one T cell receptor (beta chain) sequence and its context. The antigen is undetermined. The sample is drawn from a study of Ad26.COV2.S vaccination and SARS-CoV-2 variants. The overall study: Intramuscular Ad26.COV2.S doses were given once or twice, 56 days apart.

Overall study findings and caveats: Whether participants received vaccine or placebo, their non-spike TCR breadth was similar. Total T cell responses, in the TCR breadth and depth analyses, may have been underestimated.

Clones were sequenced by immunoSEQ multiplex PCR, and TCRdb holds only the in-frame ones, with some missing. Found here are about 350,000 clones, approximately 81% of them singletons; the top ten hold around 3%. Indicated treatment: over 15 received Ad26.COV2.S at low or high dose, single or two shots; about 5 received placebo; per-sample allocation not given. Day 63 following the first vaccine or placebo injection was when the samples were taken. An adult donor aged 18-55 years was enrolled in Boston. This CDR3 has 12 residues. Trimming removed 5 bases from V and 7 bases from J, with 9 bases in between. In germline, CDR1 is MNHEY, CDR2 SMNVEV (reference sequence).

The sequencing here drew on peripheral blood, taken in a trial of Ad26.COV2.S vaccine versus placebo. This clonotype was obtained from a person aged 18-60 years who received the Ad26.COV2.S COVID-19 vaccine or a placebo. The chain combines TRBV27 with TRBJ1-5; weak D call: TRBD1 (5 bases). CDR3 sequence (DNA): TGTGCCAGCAGTCGGTGGGGCCAGCCCCAGCATTTT. Protein sequence: CASSRWGQPQHF.